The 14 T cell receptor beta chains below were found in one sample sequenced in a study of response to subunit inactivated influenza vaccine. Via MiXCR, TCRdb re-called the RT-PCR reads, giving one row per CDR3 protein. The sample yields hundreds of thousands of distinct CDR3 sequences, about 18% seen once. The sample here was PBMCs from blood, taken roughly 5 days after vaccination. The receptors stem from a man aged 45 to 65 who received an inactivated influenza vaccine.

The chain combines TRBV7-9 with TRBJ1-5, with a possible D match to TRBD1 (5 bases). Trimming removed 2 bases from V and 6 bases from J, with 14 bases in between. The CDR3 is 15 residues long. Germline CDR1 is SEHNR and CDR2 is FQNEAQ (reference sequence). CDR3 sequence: CASSLTGGLGQPQHF. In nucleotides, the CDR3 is TGTGCCAGCAGCTTAACAGGCGGTCTCGGTCAGCCCCAGCATTTT.

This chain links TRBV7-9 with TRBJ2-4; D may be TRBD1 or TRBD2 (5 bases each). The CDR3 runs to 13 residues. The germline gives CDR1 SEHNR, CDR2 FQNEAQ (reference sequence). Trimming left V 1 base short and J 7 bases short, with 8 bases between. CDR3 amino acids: CASSLGGMNIQYF. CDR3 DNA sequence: TGTGCCAGCAGCTTAGGGGGGATGAACATTCAGTACTTC.

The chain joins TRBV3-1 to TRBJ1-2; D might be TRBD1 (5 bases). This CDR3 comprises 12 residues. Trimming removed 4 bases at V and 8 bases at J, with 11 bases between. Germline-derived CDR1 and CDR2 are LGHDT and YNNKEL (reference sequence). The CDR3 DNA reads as TGTGCCAGCAGCCGGGACCGAATAGGCTACACCTTC. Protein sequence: CASSRDRIGYTF.

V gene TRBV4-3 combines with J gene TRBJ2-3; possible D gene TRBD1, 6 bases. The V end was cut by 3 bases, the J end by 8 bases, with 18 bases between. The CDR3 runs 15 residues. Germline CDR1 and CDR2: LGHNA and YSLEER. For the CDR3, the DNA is TGCGCCAGCAGCCACACTTCTCGGGACACCAGTACGCAGTATTTT. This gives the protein CASSHTSRDTSTQYF.

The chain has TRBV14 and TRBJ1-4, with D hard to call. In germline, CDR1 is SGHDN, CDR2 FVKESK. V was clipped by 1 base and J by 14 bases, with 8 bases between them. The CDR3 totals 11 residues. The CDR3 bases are TGTGCCAGCAGCCAAGGGAGGCATCTGTTTTTT. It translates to CASSQGRHLFF. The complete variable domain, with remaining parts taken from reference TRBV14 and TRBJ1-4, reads EAGVTQFPSHSVIEKGQTVTLRCDPISGHDNLYWYRRVMGKEIKFLLHFVKESKQDESGMPNNRFLAERTGGTYSTLKVQPAELEDSGVYFCASSQGRHLFFGSGTQLSVL.

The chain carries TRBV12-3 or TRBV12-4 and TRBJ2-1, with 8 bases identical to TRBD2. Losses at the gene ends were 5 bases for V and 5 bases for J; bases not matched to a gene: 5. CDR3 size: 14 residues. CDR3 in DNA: TGTGCCAGCAGTCTACTAGCGGATCACAATGAGCAGTTCTTC. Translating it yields CASSLLADHNEQFF.

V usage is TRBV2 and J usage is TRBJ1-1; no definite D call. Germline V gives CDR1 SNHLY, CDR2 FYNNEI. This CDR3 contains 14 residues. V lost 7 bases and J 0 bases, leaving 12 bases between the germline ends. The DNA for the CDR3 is TGTGCCAGCACCCGAAAGACGGTGAACACTGAAGCTTTCTTT. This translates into CASTRKTVNTEAFF. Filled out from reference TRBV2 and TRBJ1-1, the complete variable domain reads EPEVTQTPSHQVTQMGQEVILRCVPISNHLYFYWYRQILGQKVEFLVSFYNNEISEKSEIFDDQFSVERPDGSNFTLKIRSTKLEDSAMYFCASTRKTVNTEAFFGQGTRLTVV.

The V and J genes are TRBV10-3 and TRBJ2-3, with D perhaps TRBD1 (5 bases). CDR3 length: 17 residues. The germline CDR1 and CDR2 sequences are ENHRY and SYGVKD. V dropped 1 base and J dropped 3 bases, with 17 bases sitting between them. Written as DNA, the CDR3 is TGTGCCATCAGTGAGTGGAAGGACAAGGATCGTACAGATACGCAGTATTTT. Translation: CAISEWKDKDRTDTQYF.

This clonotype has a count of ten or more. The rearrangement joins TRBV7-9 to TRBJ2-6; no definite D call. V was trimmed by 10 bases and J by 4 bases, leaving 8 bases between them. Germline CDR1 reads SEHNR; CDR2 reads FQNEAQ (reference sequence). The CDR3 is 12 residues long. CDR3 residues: CATLTGANVLTF. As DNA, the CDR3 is TGTGCCACCTTGACAGGGGCCAACGTCCTGACTTTC.

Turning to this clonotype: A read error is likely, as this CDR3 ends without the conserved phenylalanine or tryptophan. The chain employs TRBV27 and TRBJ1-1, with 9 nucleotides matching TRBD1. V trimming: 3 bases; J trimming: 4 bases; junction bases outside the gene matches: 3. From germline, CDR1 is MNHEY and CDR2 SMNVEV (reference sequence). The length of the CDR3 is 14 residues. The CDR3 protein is CASSLTGGSTEAFS. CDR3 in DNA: TGTGCCAGCAGTTTGACAGGGGGGAGCACTGAAGCTTTCTCT.

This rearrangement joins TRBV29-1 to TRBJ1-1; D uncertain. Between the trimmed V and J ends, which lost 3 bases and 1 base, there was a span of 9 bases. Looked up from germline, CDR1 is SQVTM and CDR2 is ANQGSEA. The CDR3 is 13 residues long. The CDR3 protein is CSVDRRTNTEAFF. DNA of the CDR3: TGCAGCGTTGATCGCAGAACGAACACTGAAGCTTTCTTT.

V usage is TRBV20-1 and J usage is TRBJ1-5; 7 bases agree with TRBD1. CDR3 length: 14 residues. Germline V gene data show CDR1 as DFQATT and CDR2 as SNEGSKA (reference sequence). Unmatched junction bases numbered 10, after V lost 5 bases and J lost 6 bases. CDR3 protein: CSAGVSGGFQPQHF. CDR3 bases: TGCAGTGCTGGAGTCTCAGGGGGTTTTCAGCCCCAGCATTTT.

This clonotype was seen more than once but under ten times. The CDR3 is CASSYSGVRGSQYF. The DNA for the CDR3 is TGTGCCAGCAGTTACTCTGGCGTCCGAGGGTCCCAGTACTTC. The V gene is TRBV6-2 or TRBV6-3, the J gene TRBJ2-5; tentatively, D is TRBD2 (5 bases). V shed 0 bases and J shed 9 bases, with 14 bases lying between them. The CDR3 is made up of 14 amino acids. CDR1 MNHEY and CDR2 SVGEGT come from the germline V gene.

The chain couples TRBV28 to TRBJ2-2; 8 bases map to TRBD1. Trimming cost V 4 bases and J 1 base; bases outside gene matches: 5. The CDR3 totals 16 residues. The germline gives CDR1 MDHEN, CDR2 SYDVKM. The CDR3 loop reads CASSSGQGLNTGELFF. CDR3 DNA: TGTGCCAGCAGTTCAGGACAGGGCTTGAACACCGGGGAGCTGTTTTTT.